The 6 T cell receptor beta chains below come from one sample, sequenced in a study of blood T cell repertoires in COVID-19. Profiled with immunoSEQ multiplex PCR; TCRdb holds only in-frame clones, not every one. Found here are about 62,000 clones, about 87% of them singletons; the top ten hold roughly 0.94%. The sample taken for sequencing was peripheral blood. These receptors were taken from a man between 65 and 85 years old with acute or convalescent COVID-19.

The CDR3, as DNA: TGTGCCAGCAGCCAGCCCCGGGGACAGCTTAGCACAGATACGCAGTATTTT. Protein product: CASSQPRGQLSTDTQYF. The chain couples TRBV3-1 (or the pseudogene TRBV3-2) to TRBJ2-3; 7 bases are shared with TRBD1. The CDR3 runs 17 residues. Per the germline V gene, CDR1 is LGHDT and CDR2 is YNNKEL (reference sequence). The V gene end was trimmed by 3 bases and the J gene end by 0 bases; junction bases not matched to a gene: 9.

V gene TRBV5-1 combines with J gene TRBJ1-1, with D perhaps matching TRBD1 (6 bases). V was pared by 4 bases and J by 1 base, with 14 bases between. The CDR3 is 15 amino acids. From germline, CDR1 is SGHRS and CDR2 YFSETQ. The CDR3 DNA reads as TGCGCCAGCAGCGGATCTGGGGGCTGGAACACTGAAGCTTTCTTT. It specifies CASSGSGGWNTEAFF.

This chain links TRBV3-1 (or the pseudogene TRBV3-2) with TRBJ2-3; D is perhaps TRBD2 (6 bases). Germline loops: CDR1 LGHDT, CDR2 YNNKEL (reference sequence). The CDR3 consists of 15 residues. The germline V and J ends were trimmed by 1 base and 5 bases, with 13 bases remaining between them. The CDR3 DNA reads as TGTGCCAGCAGCCAAGGCACCGGGACTTTAGATACGCAGTATTTT. Amino acids: CASSQGTGTLDTQYF.

The gene calls are TRBV3-1 (or the pseudogene TRBV3-2) and TRBJ1-2, with 7 bases identical to TRBD1. V was clipped by 2 bases and J by 1 base; unmatched bases: 1. CDR1 and CDR2 from the germline V gene are LGHDT and YNNKEL (reference sequence). The CDR3 is made up of 14 amino acids. The CDR3 loop reads CASSQQGGNYGYTF. CDR3 DNA: TGTGCCAGCAGCCAACAGGGGGGTAACTATGGCTACACCTTC.

V is TRBV14 and J is TRBJ2-5; D unclear. CDR1 SGHDN and CDR2 FVKESK come from the germline V gene. CDR3 length: 13 residues. V was clipped by 7 bases and J by 0 bases, with 9 bases between them. In nucleotides, the CDR3 is TGTGCCAGCAAACGGCTAGACCAAGAGACCCAGTACTTC. Translating gives CASKRLDQETQYF.

The rearrangement links TRBV10-2 to TRBJ1-6, with 11 bases that match TRBD1. The germline CDR1 and CDR2 sequences are WSHSY and SAAADI. The length of the CDR3 is 15 residues. With 6 bases clipped from V and 13 bases from J, the junction kept 11 bases outside the gene matches. CDR3 DNA sequence: TGCGCCAGCAGGAGGGACAGGGGGGGATCTTACCCCCTCCACTTT. The encoded protein is CASRRDRGGSYPLHF.